This T cell receptor beta chain came from a study of T cell responses to AZD1222 COVID-19 vaccine. Study-level points and caveats: Increases in Spike-specific TCR breadth and depth were seen after two AZD1222 doses. The study sampled repertoires only after the peak T cell response. With dominance at 160-218 and 743-854, vaccine-associated CD4 TCRs spanned spike.

V trimming: 6 bases; J trimming: 4 bases; junction bases outside the gene matches: 9. Looked up from germline, CDR1 is MNHEY and CDR2 is SVGAGI. The CDR3 has 15 residues. The assay was immunoSEQ multiplex PCR, and TCRdb's table has in-frame clones only and misses some. The sample's table shows about 140,000 clones. A note on this clone: What it binds is not known.

The sequenced sample was peripheral blood. This TCR came from an adult in good health. The chain carries TRBV6-5 and TRBJ1-1; TRBD1 matches at 9 bases. The CDR3: CASRPFTGGTTEAFF. In nucleotides, the CDR3 is TGTGCCAGCAGACCCTTCACAGGGGGCACCACTGAAGCTTTCTTT.